This T cell receptor beta chain was recorded in a study of cytomegalovirus exposure and HLA in healthy donors. Study as a whole: The same platform was used for the 100 to 150 validation repertoires and the approximately 670 first-cohort repertoires, a later analysis reported.

The study, taken as a whole, reports: The study listed approximately 170 cytomegalovirus-associated TCR beta chains. In a later analysis, first-cohort TCR clusters were found to tend to co-occur in the 100 to 150 validation repertoires.

In regard to this clone: What it binds is unknown.

TCRdb's table, derived via immunoSEQ multiplex PCR, lists solely in-frame clones and lacks some. This table holds about 200,000 clones, roughly 80% found once. J was trimmed by 2 bases and V by 3 bases; bases with no gene match: 6. The germline gives CDR1 MNHEY, CDR2 SMNVEV (reference sequence). This CDR3 has 15 residues. This TCR was recovered from a young woman in good health and CMV-seronegative. V usage is TRBV27 and J usage is TRBJ1-1; 7 nucleotides agree with TRBD1. Sequencing was carried out using PBMCs. The DNA for the CDR3 is TGTGCCAGCAGTTTGACAGGGTTACCTAACACTGAAGCTTTCTTT. It specifies CASSLTGLPNTEAFF.